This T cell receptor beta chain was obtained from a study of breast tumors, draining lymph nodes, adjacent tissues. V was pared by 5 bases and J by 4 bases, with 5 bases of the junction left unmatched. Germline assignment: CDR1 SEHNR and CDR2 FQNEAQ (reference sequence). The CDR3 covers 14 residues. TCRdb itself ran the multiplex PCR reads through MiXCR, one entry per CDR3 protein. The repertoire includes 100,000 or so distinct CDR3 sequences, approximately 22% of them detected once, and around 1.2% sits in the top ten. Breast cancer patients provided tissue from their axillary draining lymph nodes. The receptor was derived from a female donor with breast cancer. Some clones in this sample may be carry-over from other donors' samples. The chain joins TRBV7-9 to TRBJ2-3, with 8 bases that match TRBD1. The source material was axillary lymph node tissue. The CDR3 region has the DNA TGTGCCAGCAGCACCGCAGGGGGCGCAGATACGCAGTATTTT. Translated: CASSTAGGADTQYF. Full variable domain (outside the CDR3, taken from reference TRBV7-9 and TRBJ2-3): DTGVSQNPRHKITKRGQNVTFRCDPISEHNRLYWYRQTLGQGPEFLTYFQNEAQLEKSRLLSDRFSAERPKGSFSTLEIQRTEQGDSAMYLCASSTAGGADTQYFGPGTRLTVL.